This entry lists 4 T cell receptor beta chains sequenced from one sample in a study of CD8 T cells in ankylosing spondylitis. These receptors have no known antigen. Via MiXCR, TCRdb re-called the 5' RACE reads, giving one row per CDR3 protein. The table includes approximately 400,000 distinct CDR3 sequences, roughly 26% detected once. Regarding the study as a whole: The study identified a TCR beta motif of under ten highly homologous variants that appeared characteristic of ankylosing spondylitis blood.

Source material: blood, either unsorted or a sorted T cell fraction (not recorded which). The receptors here all came from a male donor with ankylosing spondylitis.

This clonotype turned up a few times. The J gene is TRBJ2-3, the V gene TRBV7-2; D unresolved. The CDR3 is 18 amino acids. Looked up from germline, CDR1 is SGHTA and CDR2 is FQGNSA. Trimming removed 0 bases at V and 1 base at J, with 17 bases between. In DNA form, the CDR3 reads TGTGCCAGCAGCTTAGCCCGGTCCGGCCGCGGAGGCACAGATACGCAGTATTTT. Protein sequence: CASSLARSGRGGTDTQYF. The variable domain in full, completed from reference TRBV7-2 and TRBJ2-3, reads GAGVSQSPSNKVTEKGKDVELRCDPISGHTALYWYRQSLGQGLEFLIYFQGNSAPDKSGLPSDRFSAERTGGSVSTLTIQRTQQEDSAVYLCASSLARSGRGGTDTQYFGPGTRLTVL.

J is TRBJ1-1 and V is TRBV5-1, with D maybe TRBD1 (6 bases). Trimming stripped 4 bases from V and 1 base from J, with 17 bases between. The germline V gene has CDR1 SGHRS and CDR2 YFSETQ. The CDR3 is made up of 16 amino acids. The CDR3 sequence: CASSPDLDRENTEAFF. The CDR3 nucleotides are TGCGCCAGCAGCCCCGACCTGGACAGAGAGAACACTGAAGCTTTCTTT.

This clonotype was counted between two and nine times. The chain recombines TRBV7-2 with TRBJ2-5; D could derive from TRBD1 or TRBD2 (5 bases each). This CDR3 has 15 amino acids. V was clipped by 3 bases and J by 1 base, with 12 bases between them. Germline CDR1 and CDR2: SGHTA and FQGNSA. The CDR3 nucleotides read TGTGCCAGCAGCTTGGGGACGGCACTCCAAGAGACCCAGTACTTC. Protein product: CASSLGTALQETQYF.

This clonotype was detected only a few times. This chain links TRBV2 with TRBJ2-3; the D is unclear. Deletions cut 0 bases from V and 2 bases from J, with 6 bases between. The CDR3 runs to 14 residues. Germline CDR1 SNHLY, CDR2 FYNNEI. CDR3 residues: CASSEAEYTDTQYF. The CDR3, as DNA: TGTGCCAGCAGTGAAGCTGAGTACACAGATACGCAGTATTTT.